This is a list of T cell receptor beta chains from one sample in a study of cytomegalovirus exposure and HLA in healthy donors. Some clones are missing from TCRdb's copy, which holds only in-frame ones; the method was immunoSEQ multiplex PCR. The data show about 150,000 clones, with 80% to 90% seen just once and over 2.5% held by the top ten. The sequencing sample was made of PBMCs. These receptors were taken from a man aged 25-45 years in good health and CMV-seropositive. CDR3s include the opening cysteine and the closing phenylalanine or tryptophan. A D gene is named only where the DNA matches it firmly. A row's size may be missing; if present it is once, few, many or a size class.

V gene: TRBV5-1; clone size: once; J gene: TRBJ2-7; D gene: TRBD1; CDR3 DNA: TGCGCCAGCAGAGGGACAGGGATTTACGAGCAGTACTTC; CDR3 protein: CASRGTGIYEQYF
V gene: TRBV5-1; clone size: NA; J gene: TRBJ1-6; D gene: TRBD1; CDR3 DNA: TGCGCCAGCAGCTTGGAGGACAGGGGCGGCTCACCCCTCCACTTT; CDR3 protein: CASSLEDRGGSPLHF
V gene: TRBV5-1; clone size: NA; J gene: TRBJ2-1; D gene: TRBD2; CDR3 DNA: TGCGCCAGCAGCCCGCTAGCGGGAGTTTTTACAGATGAGCAGTTCTTC; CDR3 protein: CASSPLAGVFTDEQFF
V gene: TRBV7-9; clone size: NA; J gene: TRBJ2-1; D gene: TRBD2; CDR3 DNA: TGTGCCAGCAGCTTAGGTGGAGGACTAGCCATTAATGAGCAGTTCTTC; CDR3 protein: CASSLGGGLAINEQFF
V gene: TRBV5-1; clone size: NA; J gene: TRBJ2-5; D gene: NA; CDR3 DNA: TGCGCCAGCAGCCGATCTCGAGGCAGGGCTCAAGAGACCCAGTACTTC; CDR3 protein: CASSRSRGRAQETQYF
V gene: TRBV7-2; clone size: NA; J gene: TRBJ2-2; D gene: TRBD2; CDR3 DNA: TGTGCCAGCAGATATCCCGGGGTCGGGAGGAGCACCGGGGAGCTGTTTTTT; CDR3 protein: CASRYPGVGRSTGELFF
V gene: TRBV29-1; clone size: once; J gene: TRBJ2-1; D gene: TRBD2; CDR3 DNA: TGCAGCGCCGGACTAGCGGTCTCCTACAATGAGCAGTTCTTC; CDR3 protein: CSAGLAVSYNEQFF
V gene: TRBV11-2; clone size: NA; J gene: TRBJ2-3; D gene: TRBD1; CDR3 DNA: TGTGCCAGCAGCGGCAGGGGGTCTAGCACAGATACGCAGTATTTT; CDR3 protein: CASSGRGSSTDTQYF
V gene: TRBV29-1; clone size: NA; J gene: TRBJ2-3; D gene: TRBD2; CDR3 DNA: TGCAGCGTGGCCGGGACTAGCGGGAGAAGCACAGATACGCAGTATTTT; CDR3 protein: CSVAGTSGRSTDTQYF
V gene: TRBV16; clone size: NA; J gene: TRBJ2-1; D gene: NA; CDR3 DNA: TGTGCCAGCAGCCTTGAGGGCGACTTCGGATTCTTC; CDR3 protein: CASSLEGDFGFF
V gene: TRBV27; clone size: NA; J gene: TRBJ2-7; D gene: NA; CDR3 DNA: TGTGCCAGCAGTCTGGTAGCGTCCCGCTCCTACGAGCAGTACTTC; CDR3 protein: CASSLVASRSYEQYF
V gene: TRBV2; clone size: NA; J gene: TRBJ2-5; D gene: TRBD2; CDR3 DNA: TGTGCCAGCAAGCTAGCGGGAGAGACCCAGTACTTC; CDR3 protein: CASKLAGETQYF
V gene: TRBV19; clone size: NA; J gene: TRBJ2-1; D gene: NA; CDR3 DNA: TGTGCCAGTAGTGTTGTACAGGGACATGAGCAGTTCTTC; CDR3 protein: CASSVVQGHEQFF
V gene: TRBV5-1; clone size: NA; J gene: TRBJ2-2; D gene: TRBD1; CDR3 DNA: TGCGCCAGCAGTTTTAACAGGGGGCACGGCACCGGGGAGCTGTTTTTT; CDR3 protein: CASSFNRGHGTGELFF
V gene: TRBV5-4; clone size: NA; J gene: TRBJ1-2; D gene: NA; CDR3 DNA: TGTGCCAGCAGCGCCGCAATCCTATATGGCTACACCTTC; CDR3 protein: CASSAAILYGYTF
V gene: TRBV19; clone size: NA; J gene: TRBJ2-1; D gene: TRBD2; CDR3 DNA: TGTGCCAGTAGTATAGATCTGACTAGCGGGAGGTATGAGCAGTTCTTC; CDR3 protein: CASSIDLTSGRYEQFF
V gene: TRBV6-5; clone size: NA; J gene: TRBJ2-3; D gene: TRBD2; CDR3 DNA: TGTGCCAGCAGTTACTCACTAGCGGGAGCTAAAGATACGCAGTATTTT; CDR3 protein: CASSYSLAGAKDTQYF
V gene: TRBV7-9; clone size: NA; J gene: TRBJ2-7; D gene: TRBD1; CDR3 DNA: TGTGCCAGCAGCCAAGGACAGGGGGCTCACGAGCAGTACTTC; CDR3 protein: CASSQGQGAHEQYF
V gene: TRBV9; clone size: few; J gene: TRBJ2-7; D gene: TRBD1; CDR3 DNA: TGTGCCAGCAGCCCTACAGGGGGGTCCAACGAGCAGTACTTC; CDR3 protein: CASSPTGGSNEQYF
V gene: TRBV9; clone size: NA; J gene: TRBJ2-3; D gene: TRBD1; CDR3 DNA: TGTGCCAGCAGCGTAAGTCTGGGGACAGGGCGTCTTGCAGATACGCAGTATTTT; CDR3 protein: CASSVSLGTGRLADTQYF
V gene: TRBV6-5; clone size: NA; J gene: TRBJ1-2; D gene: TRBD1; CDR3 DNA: TGTGCCAGCAGTTTTACAGGGGTTGTCTACACCTTC; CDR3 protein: CASSFTGVVYTF
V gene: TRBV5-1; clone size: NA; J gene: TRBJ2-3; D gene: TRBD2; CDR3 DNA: TGCGCCAGCAGCGGGGGACTAGCGGGAGGGCCAGATACGCAGTATTTT; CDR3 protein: CASSGGLAGGPDTQYF
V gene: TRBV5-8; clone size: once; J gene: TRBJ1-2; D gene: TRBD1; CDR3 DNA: TGTGCCAGCAGCCACCGGACAGGGGGTGGCTACACCTTC; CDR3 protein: CASSHRTGGGYTF
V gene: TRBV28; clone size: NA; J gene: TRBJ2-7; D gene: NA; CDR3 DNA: TGTGCCAGCAGTTCCCCCGGAGGTAGGCAGTACTTC; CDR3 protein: CASSSPGGRQYF
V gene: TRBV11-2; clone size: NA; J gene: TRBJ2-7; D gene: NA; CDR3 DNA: TGTGCCAGCAAGAACAGGGAAGCCTACGAGCAGTACTTC; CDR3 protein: CASKNREAYEQYF
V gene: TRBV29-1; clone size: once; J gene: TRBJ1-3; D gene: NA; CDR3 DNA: TGCAGCGTGGGCGGAGGTCCCTCTGGAAACACCATATATTTT; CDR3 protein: CSVGGGPSGNTIYF
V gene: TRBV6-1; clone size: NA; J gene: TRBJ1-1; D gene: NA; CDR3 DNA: TGTGCCAGCAGTGTGGACAGTTTATATACTCTAAACACTGAAGCTTTCTTT; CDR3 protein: CASSVDSLYTLNTEAFF
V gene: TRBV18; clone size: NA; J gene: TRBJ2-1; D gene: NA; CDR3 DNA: TGTGCCAGCTCACCACTGGGGACACCTACCCCGAGCGAGCAGTTCTTC; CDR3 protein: CASSPLGTPTPSEQFF
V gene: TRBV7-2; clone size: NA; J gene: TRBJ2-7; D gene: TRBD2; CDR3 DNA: TGTGCCAGCAGCGTTACTAGCGGGAGCTCCTACGAGCAGTACTTC; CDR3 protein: CASSVTSGSSYEQYF
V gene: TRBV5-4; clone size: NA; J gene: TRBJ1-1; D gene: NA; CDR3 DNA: TGCGCCAGCAGCCAAGATAATACGGGTTCCGCTGAAGCTTTCTTT; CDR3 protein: CASSQDNTGSAEAFF
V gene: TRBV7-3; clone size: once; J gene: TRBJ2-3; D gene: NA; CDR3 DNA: TGTTCCAGCAGCTTACGGGGGGATACGCAGTATTTT; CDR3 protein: CSSSLRGDTQYF
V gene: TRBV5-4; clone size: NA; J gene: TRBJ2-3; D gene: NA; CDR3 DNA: TGTGCCAGCAGCTTGGAACCTACTAGCACAGATACGCAGTATTTT; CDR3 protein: CASSLEPTSTDTQYF
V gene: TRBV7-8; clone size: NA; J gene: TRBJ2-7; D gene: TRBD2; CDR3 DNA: TGTGCCAGCAGCCCTTTCGGGACTAGCGGGAGTGGTTACGAGCAGTACTTC; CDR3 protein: CASSPFGTSGSGYEQYF
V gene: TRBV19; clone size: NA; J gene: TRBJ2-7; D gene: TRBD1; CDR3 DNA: TGTGCCAGTAGTGCCGGACAGGGGTCAAGCGAGCAGTACTTC; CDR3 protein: CASSAGQGSSEQYF
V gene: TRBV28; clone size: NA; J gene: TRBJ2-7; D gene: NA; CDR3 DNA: TGTGCCAGCAGTTTATATCCGGCAGGGGCGATCGAGCAGTACTTC; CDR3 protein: CASSLYPAGAIEQYF
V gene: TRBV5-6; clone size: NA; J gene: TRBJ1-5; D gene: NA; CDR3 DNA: TGTGCCAGCAGCTCGATGAGCACTCCCCAGCATTTT; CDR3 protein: CASSSMSTPQHF
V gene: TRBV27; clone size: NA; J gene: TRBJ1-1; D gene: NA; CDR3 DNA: TGTGCCAGCGCAGGGGACGTTGGTGAAGCTTTCTTT; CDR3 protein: CASAGDVGEAFF
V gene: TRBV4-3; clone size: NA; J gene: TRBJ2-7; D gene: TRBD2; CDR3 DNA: TGCGCCAGCAGCCTGCGGGAGGGAGGGTACGAGCAGTACTTC; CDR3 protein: CASSLREGGYEQYF
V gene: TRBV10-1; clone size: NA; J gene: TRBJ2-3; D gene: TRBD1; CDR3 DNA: TGCGCCAGCACCTTCCACGAAGACAGGGGAGGAACAGATACGCAGTATTTT; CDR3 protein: CASTFHEDRGGTDTQYF
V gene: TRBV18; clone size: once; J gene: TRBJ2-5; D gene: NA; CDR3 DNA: TGTGCCAGCTCACGGTACGGAGAGACCCAGTACTTC; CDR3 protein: CASSRYGETQYF
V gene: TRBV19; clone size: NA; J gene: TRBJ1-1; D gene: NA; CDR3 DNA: TGTGCCAGTCGAACGCGGGGGGCTAGAACTGAAGCTTTCTTT; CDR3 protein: CASRTRGARTEAFF
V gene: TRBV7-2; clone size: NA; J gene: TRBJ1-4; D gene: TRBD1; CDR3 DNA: TGTGCCAGCAGCTTAGGTCTGAGGTCAGGGGGCGATGAAAAACTGTTTTTT; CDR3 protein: CASSLGLRSGGDEKLFF
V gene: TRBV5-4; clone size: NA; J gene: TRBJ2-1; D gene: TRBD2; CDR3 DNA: TGTGCCAGCAGCGGGGGACTAGCGGGAGGGAATGAGCAGTTCTTC; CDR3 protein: CASSGGLAGGNEQFF
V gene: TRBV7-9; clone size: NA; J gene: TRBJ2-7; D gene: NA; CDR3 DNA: TGTGCCAGCAGCCCGAAGACAGAGTACGAGCAGTACTTC; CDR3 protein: CASSPKTEYEQYF
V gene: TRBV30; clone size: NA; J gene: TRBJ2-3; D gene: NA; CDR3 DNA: TGTGCCTGGAGTGTGAACGGGAGAAATACGCAGTATTTT; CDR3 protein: CAWSVNGRNTQYF
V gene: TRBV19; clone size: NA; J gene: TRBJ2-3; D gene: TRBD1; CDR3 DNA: TGTGCCAGTAGCCCAACCCCCTACAGGGGGCCAGATACGCAGTATTTT; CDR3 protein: CASSPTPYRGPDTQYF
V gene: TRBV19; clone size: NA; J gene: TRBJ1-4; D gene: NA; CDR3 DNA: TGTGCCAGTAGTAGATGGGGCCGGCTTGCAACTAATGAAAAACTGTTTTTT; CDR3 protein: CASSRWGRLATNEKLFF